Listed below are T cell receptor beta chains from one sample, sequenced in a study of shared clonotypes between healthy human individuals. Method: immunoSEQ multiplex PCR; TCRdb's copy keeps in-frame clones and lacks some. The sample holds around 2.5 million clones, roughly 93% seen once. The sample taken for sequencing was naive CD4+ T cells from PBMCs. Every receptor here comes from a man aged 18 to 29 in good health. Some clones in this sample may be carry-over from other donors' samples. The CDR3 runs from the conserved cysteine through the conserved F or W. The order of the fields is J gene, V gene, CDR3 protein.

j_gene: TRBJ2-2
v_gene: TRBV5-1
CDR3aa: CASSLLAGRPGELFF

j_gene: TRBJ1-1
v_gene: TRBV7-2
CDR3aa: CASSSGTPTEAFF

j_gene: TRBJ2-2
v_gene: TRBV15
CDR3aa: CATSRDQGRATGELFF

j_gene: TRBJ1-1
v_gene: TRBV6-5
CDR3aa: CASRLRQGPAEAFF

j_gene: TRBJ1-4
v_gene: TRBV21-1
CDR3aa: CASSSRDREREKLFF

j_gene: TRBJ2-7
v_gene: TRBV27
CDR3aa: CASSLSGVGREGKEQYF

j_gene: TRBJ2-3
v_gene: TRBV5-1
CDR3aa: CASSSFFRADTQYF

j_gene: TRBJ2-3
v_gene: TRBV18
CDR3aa: CASSPLGTDTQYF

j_gene: TRBJ2-3
v_gene: TRBV5-1
CDR3aa: CASSMGLAGAGDTQYF

j_gene: TRBJ1-1
v_gene: TRBV5-1
CDR3aa: CASSRTGGQNTEAFF

j_gene: TRBJ2-1
v_gene: TRBV11-2
CDR3aa: CASSFPWEPNEQFF

j_gene: TRBJ1-1
v_gene: TRBV4-1
CDR3aa: CASSQGQGRNTEAFF

j_gene: TRBJ1-1
v_gene: TRBV28
CDR3aa: CASIRQGAGAAEAFF

j_gene: TRBJ2-7
v_gene: TRBV18
CDR3aa: CASSPIIGTAEQYF

j_gene: TRBJ2-1
v_gene: TRBV28
CDR3aa: CASSLGGHGPNEQFF

j_gene: TRBJ2-5
v_gene: TRBV19
CDR3aa: CASSIGEGRRETQYF

j_gene: TRBJ1-2
v_gene: TRBV25-1
CDR3aa: CASSEWKTGGGYTF

j_gene: TRBJ1-2
v_gene: TRBV5-1
CDR3aa: CASSLGQAGGSGYTF

j_gene: TRBJ2-3
v_gene: TRBV5-1
CDR3aa: CASSLGQGLNTQYF

j_gene: TRBJ2-5
v_gene: TRBV4-1
CDR3aa: CASSQERLAGGGEQETQYF

j_gene: TRBJ1-2
v_gene: TRBV4-2
CDR3aa: CASSQDWGGTYYGYTF

j_gene: TRBJ2-7
v_gene: TRBV9
CDR3aa: CASSKGQGPPYEQYF

j_gene: TRBJ1-2
v_gene: TRBV6-1
CDR3aa: CASSEARTAYGYTF

j_gene: TRBJ2-2
v_gene: TRBV5-4
CDR3aa: CASSLGVLRNTGELFF

j_gene: TRBJ1-1
v_gene: TRBV7-2
CDR3aa: CASSLHDTEAFF

j_gene: TRBJ2-7
v_gene: TRBV7-3
CDR3aa: CASSYGQDYEQYF

j_gene: TRBJ1-1
v_gene: TRBV6-1
CDR3aa: CASSRGLWVTEAFF

j_gene: TRBJ2-5
v_gene: TRBV5-4
CDR3aa: CASSFQGARETQYF

j_gene: TRBJ2-7
v_gene: TRBV11-3
CDR3aa: CASSSGLASEQYF

j_gene: TRBJ2-5
v_gene: TRBV7-2
CDR3aa: CASSLVRLVRETQYF

j_gene: TRBJ2-5
v_gene: TRBV7-2
CDR3aa: CASLTRGTRTQYF

j_gene: TRBJ2-1
v_gene: TRBV30
CDR3aa: CAWSVLRLVLAYNEQFF

j_gene: TRBJ2-7
v_gene: TRBV5-1
CDR3aa: CASSLVVGGYEQYF

j_gene: TRBJ2-2
v_gene: TRBV27
CDR3aa: CASSLSLAYTGELFF

j_gene: TRBJ1-1
v_gene: TRBV10-3
CDR3aa: CATRQGLGNTEAFF

j_gene: TRBJ1-4
v_gene: TRBV5-4
CDR3aa: CASSFGTGVEKLFF

j_gene: TRBJ2-1
v_gene: TRBV7-6
CDR3aa: CASSLVQGGRNEQFF

j_gene: TRBJ2-1
v_gene: TRBV27
CDR3aa: CASSLFGRSYNEQFF

j_gene: TRBJ1-1
v_gene: TRBV6-4
CDR3aa: CASSRDGGMNTEAFF

j_gene: TRBJ2-3
v_gene: TRBV29-1
CDR3aa: CSVTSGRSGDTQYF

j_gene: TRBJ2-7
v_gene: TRBV5-4
CDR3aa: CASSLSTDRVNEQYF

j_gene: TRBJ2-2
v_gene: TRBV5-1
CDR3aa: CASSLLAGLNTGELFF

j_gene: TRBJ2-7
v_gene: TRBV7-9
CDR3aa: CASSLTATLYEQYF

j_gene: TRBJ1-2
v_gene: TRBV7-2
CDR3aa: CASSPSSGNYGYTF